This T cell receptor beta chain was recovered during a study of Graves' ophthalmopathy and Graves' hyperthyroidism. The study's findings and limits: Built on 13 signatures, a model told ophthalmopathy apart from stable hyperthyroidism with approximately 88% sensitivity and approximately 80% specificity.

Transcripts of RNA were the source for amplifying TCR beta CDR3 regions. Amplification began with first-round RT-PCR using HTBI primers, then second-round multiplex PCR was performed. TCRdb reprocessed the multiplex PCR reads with MiXCR, giving one entry per CDR3 protein. There are 660,000 or so distinct CDR3 sequences in the sample; over 40% occur only once, and 3% to 3.5% lies in the top ten. Germline CDR1 reads MNHEY; CDR2 reads SVGAGI. The V and J ends lost 6 bases and 1 base respectively, with 13 bases between them. This CDR3 is built from 14 residues. About this clonotype itself: The antigen is unknown.

The chain recombines TRBV6-5 with TRBJ2-7; tentatively, D is TRBD1 or TRBD2 (5 bases each). The clonotype originates from an adult man with Graves' ophthalmopathy. The material sequenced was peripheral blood. The CDR3 reads CASRFRETSYEQYF. The CDR3 nucleotides are TGTGCCAGCAGATTCAGGGAGACTTCCTACGAGCAGTACTTC.